In this sample, the clone carrying this T cell receptor beta chain turned up a few times. Antigen: not known. This entry comes from a study of neoadjuvant anti-PD-1 for oral cavity cancer. Study outcomes and limitations: TCR analyses covered only a few patients per response group.

CDR3 length equals 13 residues. The V and J ends lost 6 bases and 2 bases respectively, with 9 bases between them. Germline CDR1 is ENHRY and CDR2 is SYGVKD. Survey sequencing of tumors mostly used around 5 ug DNA, two replicates. Measured with immunoSEQ multiplex PCR; TCRdb has only the in-frame clones, and not every one. The sample carries around 35,000 clones, around 38% recorded once. Time point defined: after neoadjuvant nivolumab, at surgical resection. The chain carries TRBV10-3 and TRBJ2-3; TRBD1 is a possible D gene (6 bases). This clonotype was sampled from a person aged 40-85 years with oral cavity squamous cell carcinoma. The sample consisted of tumor tissue, taken after nivolumab (anti-PD-1) treatment. The CDR3 DNA reads TGTGCCATCAGCGGGGACAACACAGATACGCAGTATTTT. It is translated as CAISGDNTDTQYF.